This paragraph covers one T cell receptor (beta chain) sequence. CDR3 size: 12 residues. V dropped 3 bases and J dropped 8 bases, with 13 bases sitting between them. Germline V CDR1 and CDR2: SQVTM, ANQGSEA. These data are taken from a study of breast tumors, draining lymph nodes, adjacent tissues. One entry per CDR3 protein, called by TCRdb with MiXCR from the multiplex PCR reads. There are 45,000 to 60,000 distinct CDR3 sequences in the sample; 23% occur only once, and more than 6.5% lies in the top ten. This sequence originates from a female donor with breast cancer. Some clones in this sample may be carry-over from other donors' samples. The chain employs TRBV29-1 and TRBJ2-5, with D unclear. Sample: breast tumor tissue. The CDR3 protein is CSVDSPAETQYF. The CDR3 coding sequence is TGCAGCGTTGATTCCCCCGCGGAAACCCAGTACTTC.